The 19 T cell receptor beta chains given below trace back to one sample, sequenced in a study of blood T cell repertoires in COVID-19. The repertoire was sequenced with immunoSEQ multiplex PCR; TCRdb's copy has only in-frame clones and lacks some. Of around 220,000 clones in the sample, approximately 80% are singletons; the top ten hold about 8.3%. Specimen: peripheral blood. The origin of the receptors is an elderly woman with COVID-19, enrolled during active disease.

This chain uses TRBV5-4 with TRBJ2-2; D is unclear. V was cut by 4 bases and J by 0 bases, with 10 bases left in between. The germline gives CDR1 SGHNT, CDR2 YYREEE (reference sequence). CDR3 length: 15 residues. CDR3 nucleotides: TGTGCCAGCAGCAGAGAGGTCGCGAACACCGGGGAGCTGTTTTTT. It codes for CASSREVANTGELFF.

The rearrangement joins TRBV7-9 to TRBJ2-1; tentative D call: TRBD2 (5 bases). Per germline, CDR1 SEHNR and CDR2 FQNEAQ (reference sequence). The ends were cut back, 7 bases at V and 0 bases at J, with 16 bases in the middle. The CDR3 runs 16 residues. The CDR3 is CASKASSSSSYNEQFF. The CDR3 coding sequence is TGTGCCAGCAAGGCTAGCTCCTCGAGCTCCTACAATGAGCAGTTCTTC.

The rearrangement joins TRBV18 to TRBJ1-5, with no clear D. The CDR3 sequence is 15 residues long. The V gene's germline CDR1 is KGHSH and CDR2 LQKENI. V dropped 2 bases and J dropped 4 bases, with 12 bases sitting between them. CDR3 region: CASSPFTGFNQPQHF. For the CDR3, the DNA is TGTGCCAGCTCACCATTCACCGGTTTTAATCAGCCCCAGCATTTT.

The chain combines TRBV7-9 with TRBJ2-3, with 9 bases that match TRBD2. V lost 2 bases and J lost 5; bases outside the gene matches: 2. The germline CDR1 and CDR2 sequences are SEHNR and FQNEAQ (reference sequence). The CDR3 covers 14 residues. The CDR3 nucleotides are TGTGCCAGCAGCTTAATTAGCGGGAGAGATACGCAGTATTTT. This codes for CASSLISGRDTQYF.

CDR3 bases: TGCGCCAGCCGGACAGGGACGGACGGGACTGAAGCTTTCTTT. Translating it yields CASRTGTDGTEAFF. V usage is TRBV5-1 and J usage is TRBJ1-1; TRBD1 agrees at 8 bases. The CDR3 covers 14 residues. Trimming removed 7 bases from V and 5 bases from J; junction bases left unmatched: 10. From germline, CDR1 is SGHRS and CDR2 YFSETQ.

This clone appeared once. The CDR3 DNA is TGTGCCAGCAGCCAAACCGGGACTAGCGGAGTAGTGTACTTC. It codes for CASSQTGTSGVVYF. The chain carries TRBV3-1 (or the pseudogene TRBV3-2) and TRBJ2-7, with 11 bases aligning to TRBD2. J gave up 12 bases and V 2 bases, and 9 bases lay outside the gene matches. Germline loops: CDR1 LGHDT, CDR2 YNNKEL (reference sequence). This CDR3 contains 14 residues.

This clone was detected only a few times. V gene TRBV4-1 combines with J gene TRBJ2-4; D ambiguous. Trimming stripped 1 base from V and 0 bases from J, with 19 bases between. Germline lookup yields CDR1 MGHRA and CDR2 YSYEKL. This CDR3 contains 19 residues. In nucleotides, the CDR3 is TGCGCCAGCAGCCAAGGAGACCGGCGGCAGCTGCTAGCCAAAAACATTCAGTACTTC. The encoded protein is CASSQGDRRQLLAKNIQYF.

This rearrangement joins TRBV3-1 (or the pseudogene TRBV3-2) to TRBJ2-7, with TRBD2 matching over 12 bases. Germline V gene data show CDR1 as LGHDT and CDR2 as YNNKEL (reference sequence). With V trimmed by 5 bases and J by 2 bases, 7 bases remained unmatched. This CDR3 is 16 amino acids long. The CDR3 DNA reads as TGTGCCAGCAGCGAAACTAGCGGGAGGCCGACCTACGAGCAGTACTTC. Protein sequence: CASSETSGRPTYEQYF.

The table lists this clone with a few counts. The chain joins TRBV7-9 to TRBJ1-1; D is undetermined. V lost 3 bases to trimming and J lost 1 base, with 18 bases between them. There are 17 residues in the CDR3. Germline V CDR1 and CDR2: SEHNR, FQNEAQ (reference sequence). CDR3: CASSFLPGPGRNTEAFF. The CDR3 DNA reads TGTGCCAGCAGCTTTTTACCGGGCCCGGGGAGGAACACTGAAGCTTTCTTT.

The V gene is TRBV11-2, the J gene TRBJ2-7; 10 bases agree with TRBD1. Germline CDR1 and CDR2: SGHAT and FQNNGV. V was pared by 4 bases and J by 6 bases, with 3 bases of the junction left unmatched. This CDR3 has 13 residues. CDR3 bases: TGTGCCAGCAGCTGGGGACAGGGGCTCGAGCAGTACTTC. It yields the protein CASSWGQGLEQYF.

The CDR3 sequence is CATGGQGEGTQYF. In nucleotides, the CDR3 is TGTGCAACCGGAGGACAGGGAGAAGGTACGCAGTATTTT. This rearrangement joins TRBV5-4 to TRBJ2-3; 8 nucleotides agree with TRBD1. The germline V gene has CDR1 SGHNT and CDR2 YYREEE (reference sequence). The CDR3 spans 13 residues.

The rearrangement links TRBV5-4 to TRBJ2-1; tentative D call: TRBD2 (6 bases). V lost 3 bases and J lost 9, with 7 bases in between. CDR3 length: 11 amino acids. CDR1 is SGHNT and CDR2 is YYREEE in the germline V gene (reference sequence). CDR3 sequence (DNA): TGTGCCAGCAGCTGGGGAGGTGAGCAGTTCTTC. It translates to CASSWGGEQFF.

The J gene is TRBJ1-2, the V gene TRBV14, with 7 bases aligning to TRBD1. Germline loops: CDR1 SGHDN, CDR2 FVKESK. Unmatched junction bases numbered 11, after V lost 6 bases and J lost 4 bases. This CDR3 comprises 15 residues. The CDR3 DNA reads TGTGCCAGCAGTCGGCGGACAGGTACCTTCTATGGCTACACCTTC. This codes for CASSRRTGTFYGYTF.

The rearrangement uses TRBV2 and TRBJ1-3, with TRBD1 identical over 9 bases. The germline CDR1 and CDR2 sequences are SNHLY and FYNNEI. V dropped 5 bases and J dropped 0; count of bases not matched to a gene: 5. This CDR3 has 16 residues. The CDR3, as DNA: TGTGCCAGCAGTAACCCACAGGGGGCCTCTGGAAACACCATATATTTT. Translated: CASSNPQGASGNTIYF.

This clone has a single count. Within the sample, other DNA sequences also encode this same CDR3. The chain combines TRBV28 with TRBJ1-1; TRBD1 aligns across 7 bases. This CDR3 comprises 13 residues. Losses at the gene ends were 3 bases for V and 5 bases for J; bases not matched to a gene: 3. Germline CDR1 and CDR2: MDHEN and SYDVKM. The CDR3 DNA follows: TGTGCCAGCAGTTTGAGGGGGCGGACTGAAGCTTTCTTT. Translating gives CASSLRGRTEAFF.

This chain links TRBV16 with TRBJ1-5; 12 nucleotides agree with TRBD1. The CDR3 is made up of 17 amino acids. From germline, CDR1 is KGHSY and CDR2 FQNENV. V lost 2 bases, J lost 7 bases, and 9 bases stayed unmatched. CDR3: CASSQRVGTGGRQPQHF. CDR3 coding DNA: TGTGCCAGCAGCCAAAGGGTAGGGACAGGGGGCCGGCAGCCCCAGCATTTT.

The CDR3 protein is CASSSTGGGEPQHF. The CDR3 nucleotides read TGTGCCAGCAGCTCGACAGGGGGCGGCGAGCCCCAGCATTTT. The chain employs TRBV27 and TRBJ1-5; TRBD1 aligns across 10 bases. Germline V CDR1 and CDR2: MNHEY, SMNVEV (reference sequence). The CDR3 consists of 14 residues. V dropped 6 bases and J dropped 8; count of bases not matched to a gene: 7.

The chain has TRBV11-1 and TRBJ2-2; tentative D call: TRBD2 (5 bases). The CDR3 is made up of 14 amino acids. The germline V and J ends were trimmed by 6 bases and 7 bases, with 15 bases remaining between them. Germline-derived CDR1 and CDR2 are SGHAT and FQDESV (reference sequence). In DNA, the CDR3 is TGTGCCAGCAGGAGACGGGAATGGGACGGGGAGCTGTTTTTT. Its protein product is CASRRREWDGELFF.

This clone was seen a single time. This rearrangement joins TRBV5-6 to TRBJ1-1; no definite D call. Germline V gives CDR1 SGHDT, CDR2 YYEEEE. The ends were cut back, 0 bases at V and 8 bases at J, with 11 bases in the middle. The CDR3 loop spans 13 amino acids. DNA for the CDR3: TGTGCCAGCAGCTTGGAGAGCCGGGGAGAAGCTTTCTTT. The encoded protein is CASSLESRGEAFF.